The 30 T cell receptor beta chains below were found in one sample sequenced in a study of blood T cell repertoires in COVID-19. Sequencing used immunoSEQ multiplex PCR; TCRdb keeps in-frame clones, though not all of them. The sample carries 150,000 to 200,000 clones, roughly nine tenths recorded once. Sequenced material: peripheral blood. These TCRs come from a man in his 70s with acute or convalescent COVID-19.

The V and J genes are TRBV11-2 and TRBJ2-7; 12 bases are shared with TRBD1. CDR1 and CDR2 (germline): SGHAT, FQNNGV. The CDR3 is made up of 14 amino acids. V lost 3 bases, J lost 6 bases, and 3 bases stayed unmatched. The CDR3 region has the DNA TGTGCCAGCAGCTTCCGGGACAGGGGGCTCGAGCAGTACTTC. Its protein product is CASSFRDRGLEQYF.

V and J are TRBV5-1 and TRBJ1-2; D is uncertain. The germline CDR1 and CDR2 sequences are SGHRS and YFSETQ. Trimming pared 0 bases from V and 0 bases from J, leaving 6 bases between. CDR3 length: 14 amino acids. The CDR3, as DNA: TGCGCCAGCAGCTTGGACAGCCCTAACTATGGCTACACCTTC. It translates to CASSLDSPNYGYTF.

The chain couples TRBV11-2 to TRBJ2-5, with 7 positions matching TRBD1. The CDR3 consists of 14 residues. Germline V lookup: CDR1 SGHAT, CDR2 FQNNGV. The V and J ends lost 1 base and 4 bases, in that order; junction bases with no gene match: 3. The CDR3, as DNA: TGTGCCAGCAGCTTAGGGGGACAGACAGAGACCCAGTACTTC. Translation: CASSLGGQTETQYF.

Comments on this clone: This CDR3 is also generated by other DNA sequences in the sample. V usage is TRBV5-1 and J usage is TRBJ2-5; D is uncertain. The CDR3 loop spans 13 amino acids. Germline values: CDR1 SGHRS, CDR2 YFSETQ. With 0 bases removed from V and 2 bases from J, the gap between germline ends came to 5 bases. Written as DNA, the CDR3 is TGCGCCAGCAGCTTGGGGCAGCAAGAGACCCAGTACTTC. Encoded protein: CASSLGQQETQYF.

The V and J genes are TRBV7-3 and TRBJ2-3, with 9 bases aligning to TRBD2. Germline CDR1 is SGHTA and CDR2 is FQGTGA. V lost 5 bases, J lost 4 bases, and 10 bases stayed unmatched. The CDR3 covers 16 residues. The DNA for the CDR3 is TGTGCCAGCAGCCCCGCTCCGCGGGGGGGGGCAGATACGCAGTATTTT. Translated: CASSPAPRGGADTQYF.

This clone appeared a single time. The genes are TRBV10-1 and TRBJ2-5; D is perhaps TRBD2 (6 bases). Germline-derived CDR1 and CDR2 are WNHNN and SYGVQD (reference sequence). V was pared by 1 base and J by 7 bases, with 16 bases between. This CDR3 has 15 residues. CDR3 bases: TGCGCCAGCAGTGAGTTCTTTGCGGACGGGGGGACCCAGTACTTC. Translated: CASSEFFADGGTQYF.

Only one count was recorded for this clone. This chain's CDR3 is CASRSGGNSPLHF. The CDR3, as DNA: TGTGCCAGCAGGTCGGGGGGTAATTCACCCCTCCACTTT. The chain employs TRBV11-2 and TRBJ1-6; D perhaps matches TRBD1 (5 bases). The CDR3 is 13 amino acids. The germline CDR1 and CDR2 sequences are SGHAT and FQNNGV. V lost 6 bases and J 6 bases, leaving 9 bases between the germline ends.

The rearrangement links TRBV6-5 to TRBJ1-2; 7 bases line up with TRBD1. V shed 5 bases and J 8 bases; nucleotides not matched to a gene: 8. Germline V CDR1 and CDR2: MNHEY, SVGAGI. The CDR3 sequence is 13 residues long. CDR3 in DNA: TGTGCCAGCAGTCAAACAGGGGCAGGGGGCTACACCTTC. Its translation is CASSQTGAGGYTF.

This chain links TRBV9 with TRBJ2-3; 8 bases match TRBD2. The CDR3 is 15 residues long. V lost 3 bases to trimming and J lost 5 bases; unmatched junction nucleotides: 8. Germline V CDR1 and CDR2: SGDLS, YYNGEE. CDR3 sequence reads: CASSGRGGPGDTQYF. Written as DNA, the CDR3 is TGTGCCAGCAGCGGACGGGGGGGGCCGGGAGATACGCAGTATTTT.

This clone was seen a handful of times. This chain uses TRBV4-2 with TRBJ2-5; 9 bases fit TRBD2. The germline V gene encodes CDR1 LGHNA and CDR2 YNFKEQ. This CDR3 is built from 15 residues. The V gene end was trimmed by 0 bases and the J gene end by 1 base; junction bases not matched to a gene: 0. The CDR3 sequence is CASSQERGGQETQYF. In DNA, the CDR3 is TGTGCCAGCAGCCAAGAGCGGGGGGGCCAAGAGACCCAGTACTTC.

A note on this clone: This specimen includes other DNA sequences encoding the same CDR3. The J gene is TRBJ1-2, the V gene TRBV6-2 or TRBV6-3; D gene unclear. The CDR3 totals 12 residues. V lost 6 bases and J 4 bases, leaving 9 bases between the germline ends. The germline gives CDR1 MNHEY, CDR2 SVGEGT. The CDR3: CASSWSSYGYTF. For the CDR3, the DNA is TGTGCCAGCAGCTGGTCCAGCTATGGCTACACCTTC.

The gene calls are TRBV7-2 and TRBJ2-7; D ambiguous. Germline V gene sequence: CDR1 SGHTA, CDR2 FQGNSA. Trimming stripped 5 bases from V and 4 bases from J, with 12 bases between. The CDR3 contains 13 residues. The CDR3 region is CASSLLEEYEQYF. The CDR3 bases are TGTGCCAGCAGCCTCCTAGAGGAGTACGAGCAGTACTTC.

The chain employs TRBV28 and TRBJ2-1, with 7 bases lining up with TRBD2. The trim removed 0 bases at V and 7 bases at J, leaving 9 bases unmatched. This CDR3 is 16 amino acids long. Germline V gene data show CDR1 as MDHEN and CDR2 as SYDVKM. The CDR3 loop reads CASSLWGTTSGNEQFF. In DNA, the CDR3 is TGTGCCAGCAGTTTATGGGGGACTACCTCCGGGAATGAGCAGTTCTTC. Drawing the rest from reference TRBV28 and TRBJ2-1, the complete variable domain is DVKVTQSSRYLVKRTGEKVFLECVQDMDHENMFWYRQDPGLGLRLIYFSYDVKMKEKGDIPEGYSVSREKKERFSLILESASTNQTSMYLCASSLWGTTSGNEQFFGPGTRLTVL.

CDR3 nucleotides: TGTGCCAGCAGCCAAGATAATCCTTTGGACAGTTCACCCCTCCACTTT. Translation: CASSQDNPLDSSPLHF. V gene TRBV4-2 combines with J gene TRBJ1-6, with D possibly matching TRBD1 (6 bases). The CDR3 is 16 amino acids. V was shortened by 0 bases and J by 9 bases, with 15 bases between the two germline ends. The germline CDR1 and CDR2 sequences are LGHNA and YNFKEQ.

The J gene is TRBJ1-2, the V gene TRBV12-3 or TRBV12-4, with a possible D match to TRBD1 (5 bases). V lost 10 bases, J lost 5 bases, and 17 bases lay in between. The CDR3 sequence is 13 residues long. CDR3 loop: CATRDSRDYGYTF. Written as DNA, the CDR3 is TGTGCCACTCGGGACTCTCGGGATTATGGCTACACCTTC.

V and J are TRBV27 and TRBJ1-1; 7 bases align to TRBD1. CDR1 MNHEY and CDR2 SMNVEV come from the germline V gene (reference sequence). The CDR3 loop spans 14 amino acids. Trimming removed 5 bases from V and 1 base from J; junction bases left unmatched: 4. The CDR3 region has the DNA TGTGCCAGCAGTCCGAACAGGGGGAACACTGAAGCTTTCTTT. Translating gives CASSPNRGNTEAFF.

On this clone itself: Other DNA sequences in this sample translate to the same CDR3. This chain joins TRBV7-2 and TRBJ2-3; 8 nucleotides match TRBD2. The CDR3 has 15 amino acids. V was clipped by 2 bases and J by 3 bases; unmatched bases: 4. The germline CDR1 and CDR2 sequences are SGHTA and FQGNSA. CDR3 sequence: CASSLRSGGTDTQYF. CDR3 DNA: TGTGCCAGCAGCTTAAGGAGCGGGGGTACAGATACGCAGTATTTT. The full variable domain, its missing parts supplied by reference TRBV7-2 and TRBJ2-3, is GAGVSQSPSNKVTEKGKDVELRCDPISGHTALYWYRQSLGQGLEFLIYFQGNSAPDKSGLPSDRFSAERTGGSVSTLTIQRTQQEDSAVYLCASSLRSGGTDTQYFGPGTRLTVL.

The V and J genes are TRBV5-1 and TRBJ2-1; the match to TRBD2 covers 9 bases. V gave up 4 bases and J gave up 6 bases; unmatched junction bases: 11. Germline V gene sequence: CDR1 SGHRS, CDR2 YFSETQ. The CDR3 is 16 amino acids. CDR3: CASSISSGMRINEQFF. The DNA for the CDR3 is TGCGCCAGCAGCATATCTAGCGGGATGAGAATCAATGAGCAGTTCTTC.

The chain uses TRBV2 and TRBJ2-5; D may be TRBD2 (5 bases). The CDR3 has 12 residues. Trimming cost V 3 bases and J 7 bases, with 9 bases left between them. Germline V CDR1 and CDR2: SNHLY, FYNNEI. The CDR3 loop reads CASSEGAATQYF. The CDR3 DNA follows: TGTGCCAGCAGTGAGGGAGCGGCGACCCAGTACTTC.

The chain has TRBV5-1 and TRBJ2-3; D gene ambiguous. This CDR3 contains 13 residues. Looked up from germline, CDR1 is SGHRS and CDR2 is YFSETQ. Deletions cut 0 bases from V and 1 base from J, with 3 bases between. CDR3 amino acids: CASSLAGTDTQYF. The CDR3 nucleotides are TGCGCCAGCAGCTTGGCCGGCACAGATACGCAGTATTTT.

This clone was recorded once. This chain connects TRBV9 to TRBJ2-3, with a possible D match to TRBD2 (5 bases). The V gene lost 0 bases and the J gene lost 4 bases, with 6 bases spanning the gap. This CDR3 spans 13 amino acids. Germline CDR1 SGDLS, CDR2 YYNGEE. CDR3 amino acids: CASSVGGADTQYF. CDR3 nucleotides: TGTGCCAGCAGCGTAGGGGGAGCAGATACGCAGTATTTT.

This clone has a single count. The identical CDR3 is also encoded by other nucleotide sequences in the sample. The chain uses TRBV20-1 and TRBJ2-7, with D perhaps TRBD1 (6 bases). The CDR3 extends over 11 amino acids. Per the germline V gene, CDR1 is DFQATT and CDR2 is SNEGSKA (reference sequence). Trimming took 6 bases from V and 5 from J, leaving 11 bases between them. In nucleotides, the CDR3 is TGCAGTGCCCACAGGGAAGACGAGCAGTACTTC. This codes for CSAHREDEQYF.

V and J are TRBV5-1 and TRBJ2-7; 10 bases fit TRBD1. The V gene's germline CDR1 is SGHRS and CDR2 YFSETQ. The CDR3 spans 14 residues. The junction had 7 bases not matched to a gene; V was cut back by 4 bases and J by 6 bases. This CDR3 is CASSVDRGNAEQYF. The CDR3 region has the DNA TGCGCCAGCAGCGTGGACAGGGGGAATGCCGAGCAGTACTTC.

This sequence joins TRBV27 and TRBJ1-5, with D tentatively TRBD1 (6 bases). The germline V gene encodes CDR1 MNHEY and CDR2 SMNVEV (reference sequence). V lost 7 bases and J lost 3, with 16 bases in between. This CDR3 contains 15 residues. The CDR3 region is CASTSGQSLNQPQHF. The CDR3 DNA sequence: TGTGCCAGCACCTCCGGACAGAGCCTCAATCAGCCCCAGCATTTT.

V usage is TRBV5-1 and J usage is TRBJ1-5; TRBD1 matches at 11 bases. The CDR3 totals 16 residues. The J segment lost 11 bases and the V segment lost 5 bases, leaving 15 bases of the junction unmatched. Germline V gene sequence: CDR1 SGHRS, CDR2 YFSETQ. DNA for the CDR3: TGCGCCAGCAGTCTCGACGGGACAGGGGGTTTCTCGGCCCAGCATTTT. This sequence encodes CASSLDGTGGFSAQHF.

Of note for this clone: One end of the junction does not line up with germline, which may come from a read error. The chain recombines TRBV6-6 with TRBJ2-1; the match to TRBD2 covers 10 bases. Germline CDR1 and CDR2: MNHNY and SVGAGI (reference sequence). The length of the CDR3 is 16 residues. The CDR3 region has the DNA TGTGCCAGCAGTTACTCAGGTGGGACTAGCGCGCAAAATGGGCTCTTC. Protein sequence: CASSYSGGTSAQNGLF.

The chain recombines TRBV6-5 with TRBJ2-7; tentative D call: TRBD2 (7 bases). CDR1 and CDR2 (germline): MNHEY, SVGAGI. The ends were cut back, 6 bases at V and 7 bases at J, with 22 bases in the middle. This CDR3 is 15 amino acids long. The CDR3: CASSLQGGAGGEQYF. In DNA, the CDR3 is TGTGCCAGCAGCCTCCAAGGGGGGGCCGGCGGGGAGCAGTACTTC.

The chain couples TRBV30 to TRBJ2-1; 7 nucleotides align to TRBD2. The J segment lost 0 bases and the V segment lost 5 bases, leaving 1 base of the junction unmatched. The CDR3 length is 13 residues. Germline CDR1 reads GTSNPN; CDR2 reads SVGIG (reference sequence). CDR3 sequence: CAWREVSYNEQFF. CDR3 DNA: TGTGCCTGGCGGGAGGTCTCCTACAATGAGCAGTTCTTC.

The table lists this clone with a count of one. The V gene is TRBV11-2, the J gene TRBJ2-1, with 10 bases lining up with TRBD1. The length of the CDR3 is 14 residues. With V trimmed by 0 bases and J by 10 bases, 3 bases remained unmatched. In germline, CDR1 is SGHAT, CDR2 FQNNGV. The CDR3: CASSLEWTGGEQFF. CDR3 sequence (DNA): TGTGCCAGCAGCTTAGAGTGGACAGGGGGGGAGCAGTTCTTC.

The J gene is TRBJ2-1, the V gene TRBV5-6, with no clear D. This CDR3 spans 13 amino acids. V was pared by 4 bases and J by 5 bases, with 10 bases between. Germline V gene lookup returns CDR1 SGHDT and CDR2 YYEEEE. CDR3 in amino acids: CASSQDWDNEQFF. CDR3 sequence (DNA): TGTGCCAGCAGCCAAGACTGGGACAATGAGCAGTTCTTC.